This T cell receptor (beta chain) was recovered during a study of CD8+ T cells in alopecia areata. Whole-study findings and limits: It was lesional scalp, especially alopecia totalis/universalis, that showed higher clonality than normal scalp. How baseline CD8+ expansion relates to response remains uncertain (there was one nonresponder). Tofacitinib did not eliminate many expanded lesional clones from scalp or blood.

Treatment given: oral pan-JAK inhibitor, 5-10 mg twice daily. The study team obtained lesional scalp punch biopsies and peripheral blood from alopecia areata patients. This clone was detected a few times. The antigen is unknown. cDNA serving as the sequencing template came from extracted, reverse transcribed RNA. Only in-frame clones appear in the TCRdb table, and some are missing; sequencing was by immunoSEQ multiplex PCR. The sample carries about 260,000 clones, 60% recorded once. CDR3 length: 14 amino acids. Trimming removed 2 bases at V and 9 bases at J, with 14 bases between. The V gene's germline CDR1 is SEHNR and CDR2 FQNEAQ (reference sequence).

The receptor was derived from a human donor with alopecia areata. The input for sequencing was CD4+ T cells sorted from blood, taken around week 53, from a patient treated with tofacitinib. The chain couples TRBV7-9 to TRBJ2-1; D unclear. The CDR3 sequence: CASSLSDFPSEQFF. The CDR3, as DNA: TGTGCCAGCAGCTTAAGTGATTTTCCTAGTGAGCAGTTCTTC.